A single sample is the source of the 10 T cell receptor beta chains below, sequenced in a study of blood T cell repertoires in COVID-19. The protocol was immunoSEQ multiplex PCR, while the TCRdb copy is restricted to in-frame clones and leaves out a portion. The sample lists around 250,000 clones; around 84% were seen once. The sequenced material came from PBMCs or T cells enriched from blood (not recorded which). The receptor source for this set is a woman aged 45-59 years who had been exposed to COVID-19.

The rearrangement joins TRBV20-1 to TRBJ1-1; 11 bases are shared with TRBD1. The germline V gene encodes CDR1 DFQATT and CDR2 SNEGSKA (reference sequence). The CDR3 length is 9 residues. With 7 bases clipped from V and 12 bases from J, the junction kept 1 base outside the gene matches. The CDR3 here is CSGDRGTFF. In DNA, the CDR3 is TGCAGTGGGGACAGGGGGACTTTCTTT.

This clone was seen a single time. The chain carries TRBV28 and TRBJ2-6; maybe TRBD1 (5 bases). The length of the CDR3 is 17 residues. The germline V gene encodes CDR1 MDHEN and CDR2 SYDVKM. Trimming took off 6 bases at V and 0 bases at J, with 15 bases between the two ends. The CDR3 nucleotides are TGTGCCAGCAGGAATATAAGGGGTGCCTCTGGGGCCAACGTCCTGACTTTC. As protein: CASRNIRGASGANVLTF.

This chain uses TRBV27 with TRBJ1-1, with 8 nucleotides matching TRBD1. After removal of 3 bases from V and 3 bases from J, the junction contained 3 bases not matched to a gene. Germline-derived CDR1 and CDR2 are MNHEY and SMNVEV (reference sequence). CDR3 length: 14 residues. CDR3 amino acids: CASSFTGGDTEAFF. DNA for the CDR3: TGTGCCAGCAGTTTCACAGGGGGGGACACTGAAGCTTTCTTT.

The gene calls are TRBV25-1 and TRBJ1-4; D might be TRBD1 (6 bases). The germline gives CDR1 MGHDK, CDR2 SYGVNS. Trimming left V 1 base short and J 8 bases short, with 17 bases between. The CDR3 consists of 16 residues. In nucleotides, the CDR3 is TGTGCCAGCAGTGAATCTGGAACGGGGGGCCAGGAAAAACTGTTTTTT. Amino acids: CASSESGTGGQEKLFF.

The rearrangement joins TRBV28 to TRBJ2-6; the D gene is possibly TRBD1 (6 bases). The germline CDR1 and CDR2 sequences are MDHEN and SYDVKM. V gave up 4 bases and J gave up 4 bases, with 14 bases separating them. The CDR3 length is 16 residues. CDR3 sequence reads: CASSYREFSGANVLTF. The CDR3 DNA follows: TGTGCCAGCAGTTACAGGGAATTCTCCGGGGCCAACGTCCTGACTTTC.

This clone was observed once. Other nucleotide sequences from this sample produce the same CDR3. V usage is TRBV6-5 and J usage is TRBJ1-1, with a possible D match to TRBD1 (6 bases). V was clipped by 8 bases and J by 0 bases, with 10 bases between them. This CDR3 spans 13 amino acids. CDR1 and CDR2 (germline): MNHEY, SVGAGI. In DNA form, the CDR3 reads TGTGCCAGCCGGGACACCTTGAACACTGAAGCTTTCTTT. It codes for CASRDTLNTEAFF.

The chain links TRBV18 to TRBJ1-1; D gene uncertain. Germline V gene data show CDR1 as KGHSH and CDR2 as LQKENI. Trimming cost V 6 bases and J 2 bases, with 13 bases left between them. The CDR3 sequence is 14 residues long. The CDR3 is CASSPPGRNTEAFF. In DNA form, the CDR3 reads TGTGCCAGCTCCCCCCCAGGCAGAAACACTGAAGCTTTCTTT.

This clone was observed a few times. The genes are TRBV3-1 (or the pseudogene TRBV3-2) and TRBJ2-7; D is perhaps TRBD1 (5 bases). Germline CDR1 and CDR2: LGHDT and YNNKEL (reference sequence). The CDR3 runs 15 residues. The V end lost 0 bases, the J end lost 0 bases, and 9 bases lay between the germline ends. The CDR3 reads CASSQERGSSYEQYF. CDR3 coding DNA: TGTGCCAGCAGCCAAGAAAGGGGAAGCTCCTACGAGCAGTACTTC.

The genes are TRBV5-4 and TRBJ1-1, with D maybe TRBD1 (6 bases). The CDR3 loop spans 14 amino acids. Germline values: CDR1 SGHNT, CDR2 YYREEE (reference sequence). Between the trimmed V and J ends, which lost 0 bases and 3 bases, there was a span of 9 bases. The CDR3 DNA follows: TGTGCCAGCAGCTTGGTGGGGGCTCACACTGAAGCTTTCTTT. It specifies CASSLVGAHTEAFF.

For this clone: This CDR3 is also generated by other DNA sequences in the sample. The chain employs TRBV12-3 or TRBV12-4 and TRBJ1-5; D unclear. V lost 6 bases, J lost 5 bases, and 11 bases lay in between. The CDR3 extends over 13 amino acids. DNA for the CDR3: TGTGCCAGCAGCTTCCGGGGTGATCAGCCCCAGCATTTT. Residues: CASSFRGDQPQHF.